What follows is one T cell receptor (beta chain) and its context. What it binds is unknown. Here immunoSEQ multiplex PCR was the method, and the copy in TCRdb shows in-frame clones only, minus some. Among 80,000 to 95,000 clones listed, over 75% were seen once. J was trimmed by 4 bases and V by 0 bases; bases with no gene match: 3. There are 14 residues in the CDR3. The germline V gene has CDR1 SGDLS and CDR2 YYNGEE. The data were obtained in a study of glioma-infiltrating T cells after dendritic cell vaccination. Study at large: Autologous tumor lysate-pulsed dendritic cell vaccination was given between the early 2000s and the early 2010s. General study findings and limits: Longer survival after dendritic cell vaccination followed higher pretreatment TIL content.

The source was blood, collected before dendritic cell vaccination. This sequence originates from a human donor with glioblastoma. V is TRBV9 and J is TRBJ1-2, with 7 bases identical to TRBD1. CDR3 in amino acids: CASSVERQGYGYTF. DNA for the CDR3: TGTGCCAGCAGCGTAGAGAGACAGGGCTATGGCTACACCTTC. Supplemented by reference TRBV9 and TRBJ1-2, the full variable domain reads DSGVTQTPKHLITATGQRVTLRCSPRSGDLSVYWYQQSLDQGLQFLIQYYNGEERAKGNILERFSAQQFPDLHSELNLSSLELGDSALYFCASSVERQGYGYTFGSGTRLTVV.